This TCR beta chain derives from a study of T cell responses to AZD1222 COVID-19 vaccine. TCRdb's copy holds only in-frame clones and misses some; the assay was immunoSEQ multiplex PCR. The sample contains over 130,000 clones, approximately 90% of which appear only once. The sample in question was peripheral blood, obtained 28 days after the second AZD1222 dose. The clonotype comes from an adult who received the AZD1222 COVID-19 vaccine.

The CDR3 DNA reads TGTGCCAGCAGCTTGGAGGGAGTCGAGAACATTCAGTACTTC. This codes for CASSLEGVENIQYF. The V call is TRBV5-6, the J call TRBJ2-4; a possible D gene is TRBD2 (5 bases). The CDR3 contains 14 residues. Looked up from germline, CDR1 is SGHDT and CDR2 is YYEEEE. With 0 bases removed from V and 7 bases from J, the gap between germline ends came to 11 bases. Using reference TRBV5-6 and TRBJ2-4 for the parts outside the CDR3, the full variable domain is DAGVTQSPTHLIKTRGQQVTLRCSPKSGHDTVSWYQQALGQGPQFIFQYYEEEERQRGNFPDRFSGHQFPNYSSELNVNALLLGDSALYLCASSLEGVENIQYFGAGTRLSVL.